This T cell receptor beta chain was identified in a study of technical replicates of blood from several donors. TCRdb keeps only in-frame clones here, not all; method: immunoSEQ multiplex PCR. Of roughly 80,000 clones listed, 85% to 95% are singletons. This clone was observed a single time. Material for sequencing was T cells isolated from PBMCs. The source is a human donor in good health.

CDR3 region: CASSLDIQVWETQYF. DNA of the CDR3: TGTGCCAGCAGCTTAGATATCCAGGTCTGGGAGACCCAGTACTTC. The chain uses TRBV7-7 and TRBJ2-5; D is uncertain. V lost 1 base to trimming and J lost 5 bases, with 14 bases between them. Germline V gene sequence: CDR1 SSHAT, CDR2 FNYEAQ (reference sequence). The CDR3 has 15 amino acids.